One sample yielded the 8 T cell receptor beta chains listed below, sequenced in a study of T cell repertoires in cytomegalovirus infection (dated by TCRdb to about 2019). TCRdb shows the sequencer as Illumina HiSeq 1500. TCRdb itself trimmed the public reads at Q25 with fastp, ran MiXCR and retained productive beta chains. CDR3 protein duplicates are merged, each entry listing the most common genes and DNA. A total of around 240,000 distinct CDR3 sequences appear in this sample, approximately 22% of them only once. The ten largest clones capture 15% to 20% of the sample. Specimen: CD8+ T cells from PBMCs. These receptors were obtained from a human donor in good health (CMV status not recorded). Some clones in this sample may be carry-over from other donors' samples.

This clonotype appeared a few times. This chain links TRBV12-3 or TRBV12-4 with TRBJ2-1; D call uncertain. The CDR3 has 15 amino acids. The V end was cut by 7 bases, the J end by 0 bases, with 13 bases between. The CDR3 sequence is CASTLDPSSYNEQFF. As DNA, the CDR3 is TGTGCCAGCACCCTGGACCCGAGCTCCTACAATGAGCAGTTCTTC.

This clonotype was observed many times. This CDR3 reads CASSIDSTNTEAFF. For the CDR3, the DNA is TGTGCCAGCAGTATCGACAGCACGAACACTGAAGCTTTCTTT. This chain connects TRBV12-3 or TRBV12-4 to TRBJ1-1; D perhaps matches TRBD1 (5 bases). The CDR3 extends over 14 amino acids. V was cut by 5 bases and J by 1 base, with 11 bases left in between.

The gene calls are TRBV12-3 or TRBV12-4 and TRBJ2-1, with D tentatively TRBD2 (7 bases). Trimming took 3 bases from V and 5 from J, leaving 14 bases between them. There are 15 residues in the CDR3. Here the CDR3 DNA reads TGTGCCAGCAGTTTTAGTCGGGGGGCCCACAATGAGCAGTTCTTC. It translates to CASSFSRGAHNEQFF.

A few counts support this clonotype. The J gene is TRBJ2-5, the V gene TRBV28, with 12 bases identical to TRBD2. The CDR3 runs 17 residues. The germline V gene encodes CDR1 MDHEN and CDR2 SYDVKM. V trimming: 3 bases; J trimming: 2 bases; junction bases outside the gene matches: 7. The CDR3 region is CASSFELAGGPQETQYF. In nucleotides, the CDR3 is TGTGCCAGCAGTTTTGAACTAGCGGGGGGACCGCAAGAGACCCAGTACTTC.

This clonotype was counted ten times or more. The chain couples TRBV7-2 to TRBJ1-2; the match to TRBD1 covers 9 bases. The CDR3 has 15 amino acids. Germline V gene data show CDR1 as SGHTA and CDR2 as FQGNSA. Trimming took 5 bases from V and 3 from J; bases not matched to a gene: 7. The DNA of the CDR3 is TGTGCCAGCAGCCCGGGACAGGGTAACCACTATGGCTACACCTTC. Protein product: CASSPGQGNHYGYTF.

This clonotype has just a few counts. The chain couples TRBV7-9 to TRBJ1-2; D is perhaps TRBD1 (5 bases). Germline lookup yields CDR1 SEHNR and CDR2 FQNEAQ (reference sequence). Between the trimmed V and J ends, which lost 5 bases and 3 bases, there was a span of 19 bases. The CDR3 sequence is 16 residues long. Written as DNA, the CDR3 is TGTGCCAGCAGCCCCGAGGGACCCCTACGGGACTATGGCTACACCTTC. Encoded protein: CASSPEGPLRDYGYTF.

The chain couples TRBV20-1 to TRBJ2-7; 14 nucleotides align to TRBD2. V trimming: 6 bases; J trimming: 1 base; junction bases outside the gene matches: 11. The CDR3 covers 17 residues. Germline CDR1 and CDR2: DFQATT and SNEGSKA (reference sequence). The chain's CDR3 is CSADSGTSGGPSYEQYF. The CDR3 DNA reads TGCAGTGCCGATTCAGGGACTAGCGGGGGTCCGTCCTACGAGCAGTACTTC.

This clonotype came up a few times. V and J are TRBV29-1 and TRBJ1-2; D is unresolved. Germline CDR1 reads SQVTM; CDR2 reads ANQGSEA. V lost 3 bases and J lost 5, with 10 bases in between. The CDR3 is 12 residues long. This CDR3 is CSVEYSSYGYTF. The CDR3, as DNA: TGCAGCGTTGAGTACAGCTCTTATGGCTACACCTTC.